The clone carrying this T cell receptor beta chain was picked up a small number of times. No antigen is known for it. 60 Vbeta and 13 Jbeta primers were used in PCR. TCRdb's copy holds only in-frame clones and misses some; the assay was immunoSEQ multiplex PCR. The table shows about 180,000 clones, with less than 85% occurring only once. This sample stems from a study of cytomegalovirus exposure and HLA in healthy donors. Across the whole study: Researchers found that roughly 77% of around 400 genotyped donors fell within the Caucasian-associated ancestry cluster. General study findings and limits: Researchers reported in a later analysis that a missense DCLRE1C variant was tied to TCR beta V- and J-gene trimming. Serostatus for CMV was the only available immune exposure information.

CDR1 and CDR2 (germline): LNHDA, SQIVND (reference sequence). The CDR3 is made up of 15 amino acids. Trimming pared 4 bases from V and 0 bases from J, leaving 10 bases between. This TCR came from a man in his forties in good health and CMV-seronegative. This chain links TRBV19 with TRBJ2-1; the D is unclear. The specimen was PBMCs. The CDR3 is CASSTTEFSYNEQFF. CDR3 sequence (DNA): TGTGCCAGTAGTACCACGGAGTTCTCCTACAATGAGCAGTTCTTC.